This T cell receptor (beta chain) was sequenced for a study of metastatic and nonmetastatic thyroid tumors. Study background: Malignant thyroid and benign thyroid patients provided blood and tumor or nodule tissue whose repertoires were compared. Findings and caveats of the study: Benign nodules reportedly had significantly lower TCR beta diversity than malignant thyroid tumors in blood and tumor.

Original data processing: Clinicopathological groups differed in CDR3, with these differences serving to build a distant-metastasis classifier for papillary thyroid cancer. Using MiXCR, TCRdb reanalyzed the PCR reads. These V and J calls are TCRdb output, not the study's own analysis. The sample includes around 22,000 clones, roughly 18% of them seen just once. CDR1 is SNHLY and CDR2 is FYNNEI in the germline V gene. V lost 4 bases, J lost 4 bases, and 10 bases lay in between. The CDR3 consists of 13 residues. No patient had received any treatment before thyroid surgery. This clone qualifies as medium-sized. Its target is not known.

The chain uses TRBV2 and TRBJ1-2; D remains ambiguous. Sequenced material: adjacent normal tissue. This receptor was obtained from a male donor with papillary thyroid cancer or a benign thyroid nodule (not recorded which). Some clones in this sample may be carry-over from other donors' samples. The chain's CDR3 is CASSVQEGYGYTF. The CDR3, as DNA: TGTGCCAGCAGTGTTCAGGAGGGCTATGGCTACACCTTC.